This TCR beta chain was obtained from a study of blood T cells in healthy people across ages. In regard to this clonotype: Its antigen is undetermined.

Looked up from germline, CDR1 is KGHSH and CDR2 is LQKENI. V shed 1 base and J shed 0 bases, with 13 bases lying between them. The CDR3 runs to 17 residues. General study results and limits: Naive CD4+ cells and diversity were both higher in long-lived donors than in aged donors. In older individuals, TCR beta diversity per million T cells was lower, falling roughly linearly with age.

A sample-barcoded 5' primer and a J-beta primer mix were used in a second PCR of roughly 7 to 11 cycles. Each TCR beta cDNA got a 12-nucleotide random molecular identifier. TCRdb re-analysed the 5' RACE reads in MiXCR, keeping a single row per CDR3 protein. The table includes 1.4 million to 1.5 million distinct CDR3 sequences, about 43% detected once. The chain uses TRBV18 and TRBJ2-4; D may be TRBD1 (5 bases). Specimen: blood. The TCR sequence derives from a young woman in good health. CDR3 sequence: CASSPQSGPLAKNIQYF. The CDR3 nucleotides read TGTGCCAGCTCACCACAGTCAGGGCCCCTAGCCAAAAACATTCAGTACTTC.